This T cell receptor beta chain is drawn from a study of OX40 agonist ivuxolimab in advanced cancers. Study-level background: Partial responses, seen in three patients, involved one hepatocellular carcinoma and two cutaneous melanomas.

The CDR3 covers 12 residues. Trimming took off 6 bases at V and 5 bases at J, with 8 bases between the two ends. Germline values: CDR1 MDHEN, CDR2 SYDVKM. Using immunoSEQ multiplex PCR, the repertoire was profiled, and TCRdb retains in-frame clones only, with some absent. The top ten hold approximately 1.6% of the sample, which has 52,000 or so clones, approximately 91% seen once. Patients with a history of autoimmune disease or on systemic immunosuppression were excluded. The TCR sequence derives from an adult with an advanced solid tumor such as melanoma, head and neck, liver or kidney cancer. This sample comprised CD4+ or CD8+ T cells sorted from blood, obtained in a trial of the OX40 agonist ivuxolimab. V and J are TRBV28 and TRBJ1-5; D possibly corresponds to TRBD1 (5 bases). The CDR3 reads CASSPGYQPQHF. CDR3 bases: TGTGCCAGCAGCCCAGGGTATCAGCCCCAGCATTTT.